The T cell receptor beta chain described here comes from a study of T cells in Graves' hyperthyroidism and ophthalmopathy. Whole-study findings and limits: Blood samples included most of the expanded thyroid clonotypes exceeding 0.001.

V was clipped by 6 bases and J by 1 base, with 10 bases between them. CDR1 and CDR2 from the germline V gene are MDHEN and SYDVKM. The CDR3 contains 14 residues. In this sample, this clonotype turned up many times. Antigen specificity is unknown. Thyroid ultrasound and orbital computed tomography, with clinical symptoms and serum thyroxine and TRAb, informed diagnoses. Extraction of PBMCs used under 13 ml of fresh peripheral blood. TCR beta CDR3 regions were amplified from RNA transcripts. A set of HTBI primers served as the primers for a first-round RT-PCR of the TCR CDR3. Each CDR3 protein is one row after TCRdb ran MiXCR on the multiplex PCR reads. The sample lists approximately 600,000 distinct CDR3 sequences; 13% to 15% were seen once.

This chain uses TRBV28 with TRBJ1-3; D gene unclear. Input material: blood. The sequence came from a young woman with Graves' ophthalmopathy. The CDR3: CASRPAGSGNTIYF. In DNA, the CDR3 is TGTGCCAGCAGACCCGCGGGGTCTGGAAACACCATATATTTT.